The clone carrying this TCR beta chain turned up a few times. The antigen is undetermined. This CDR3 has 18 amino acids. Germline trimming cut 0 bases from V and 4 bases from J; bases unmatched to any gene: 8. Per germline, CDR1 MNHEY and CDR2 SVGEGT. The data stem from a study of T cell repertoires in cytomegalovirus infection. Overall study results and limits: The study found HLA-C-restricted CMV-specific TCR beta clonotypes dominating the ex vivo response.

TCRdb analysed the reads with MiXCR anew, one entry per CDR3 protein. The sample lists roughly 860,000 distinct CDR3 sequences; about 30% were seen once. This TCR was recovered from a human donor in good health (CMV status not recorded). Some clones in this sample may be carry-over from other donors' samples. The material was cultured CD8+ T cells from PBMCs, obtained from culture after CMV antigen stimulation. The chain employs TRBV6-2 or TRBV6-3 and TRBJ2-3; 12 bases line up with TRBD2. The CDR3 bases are TGTGCCAGCAGTTACTCGAGAACTAGCGGGGGGCCAGCAGATACGCAGTATTTT. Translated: CASSYSRTSGGPADTQYF.